A single sample gave rise to the 9 T cell receptor beta chains below, sequenced in a study of control samples from healthy donors and cancer patients. Libraries were prepared by immunoSEQ multiplex PCR; TCRdb keeps only in-frame clonotypes and omits some of them. The data show approximately 79,000 clones, about 89% seen once. Sequencing used blood. These receptors originate from a man aged 45-60 years in good health.

This chain connects TRBV6-6 to TRBJ1-4; D is ambiguous. Trimming removed 7 bases from V and 8 bases from J, with 11 bases in between. The germline gives CDR1 MNHNY, CDR2 SVGAGI (reference sequence). The CDR3 contains 12 residues. The CDR3 DNA follows: TGTGCCAGCACCCCTTTCGGAGAAAAACTGTTTTTT. Translation gives CASTPFGEKLFF.

The V and J genes are TRBV6-5 and TRBJ2-7, with 7 bases fitting TRBD1. The V and J ends lost 6 bases and 8 bases, in that order; junction bases with no gene match: 7. Germline V gene sequence: CDR1 MNHEY, CDR2 SVGAGI. This CDR3 spans 12 amino acids. CDR3 loop: CASSRDSPKQYF. The CDR3 nucleotides read TGTGCCAGCAGCAGGGACAGTCCAAAGCAGTACTTC.

The V gene is TRBV5-1, the J gene TRBJ1-2; unclear D gene. Germline V lookup: CDR1 SGHRS, CDR2 YFSETQ. Trimming removed 1 base at V and 3 bases at J, with 7 bases between. CDR3 size: 13 residues. The CDR3 DNA reads TGCGCCAGCAGCTTGAACCAGCACTATGGCTACACCTTC. Amino acid sequence: CASSLNQHYGYTF.

The genes are TRBV30 and TRBJ2-5; D gene ambiguous. V was cut by 2 bases and J by 1 base, with 8 bases left in between. Germline-derived CDR1 and CDR2 are GTSNPN and SVGIG (reference sequence). The CDR3 contains 13 residues. CDR3 DNA: TGTGCCTGGAGTAGGCGGTCCCAAGAGACCCAGTACTTC. Residues: CAWSRRSQETQYF.

This rearrangement joins TRBV29-1 to TRBJ2-1; D is ambiguous. The CDR3 is 15 amino acids. V lost 0 bases, J lost 4 bases, and 13 bases lay in between. The germline gives CDR1 SQVTM, CDR2 ANQGSEA. CDR3: CSVEEGIIAYNEQFF. In nucleotides, the CDR3 is TGCAGCGTTGAAGAGGGAATAATCGCGTACAATGAGCAGTTCTTC.

The J gene is TRBJ1-1, the V gene TRBV5-1; weak D call: TRBD1 (6 bases). Germline CDR1 SGHRS, CDR2 YFSETQ. Between the trimmed V and J ends, which lost 3 bases and 3 bases, there was a span of 12 bases. The length of the CDR3 is 14 residues. The CDR3 region has the DNA TGCGCCAGCAGCTGGAGGGGGGAGGACACTGAAGCTTTCTTT. Its protein is CASSWRGEDTEAFF. Complete variable domain (other parts from reference TRBV5-1 and TRBJ1-1): KAGVTQTPRYLIKTRGQQVTLSCSPISGHRSVSWYQQTPGQGLQFLFEYFSETQRNKGNFPGRFSGRQFSNSRSEMNVSTLELGDSALYLCASSWRGEDTEAFFGQGTRLTVV.

The rearrangement links TRBV10-3 to TRBJ2-7; no firm D call. The CDR3 totals 12 residues. Germline V gene sequence: CDR1 ENHRY, CDR2 SYGVKD. Trimming took off 7 bases at V and 5 bases at J, with 12 bases between the two ends. CDR3 nucleotide sequence: TGTGCCATCAACTCAAGGAGAGACGAGCAGTACTTC. Protein: CAINSRRDEQYF.

For this clone: This likely comes from a read error, as the CDR3 has no conserved phenylalanine or tryptophan at its end. The DNA is omitted, as the CDR3 cannot be located on it reliably, and the CDR3 follows TCRdb's listing. The V gene is TRBV5-1, the J gene TRBJ1-1; TRBD1, the table's D call, lacks a check against the DNA. Germline-derived CDR1 and CDR2 are SGHRS and YFSETQ. The CDR3 comprises 12 residues, both ends counted. CDR3 in amino acids: CASRFDQETPCY.

V is TRBV19 and J is TRBJ2-1, with a weak D call TRBD2 (6 bases). This CDR3 has 13 residues. In germline, CDR1 is LNHDA, CDR2 SQIVND (reference sequence). V lost 6 bases, J lost 12 bases, and 18 bases lay in between. The chain's CDR3 is CASRPQTTGRQFF. CDR3 nucleotides: TGTGCCAGTAGACCGCAAACTACCGGGAGGCAGTTCTTC.